This T cell receptor (beta chain) came from a study of CD8 T cells in Susac syndrome. A quantity of about 0.5 to 1 ug RNA underwent reverse transcription using random hexamers. An immunoSEQ multiplex PCR amplified TCR beta CDR3 over 54 Vbeta and 13 Jbeta. From the immunoSEQ multiplex PCR reads, TCRdb called clonotypes with MiXCR, one entry per CDR3 protein. The sample gives a few hundred thousand distinct CDR3 sequences, over 90% of which show up once; 0.082% is in the top ten. CDR1 is LGHDT and CDR2 is YNNKEL in the germline V gene (reference sequence). V was pared by 3 bases and J by 14 bases, with 14 bases between. CDR3 length equals 12 residues. TEMRA cells were FACS-enriched, and CD8+ and CD4+ T cells were isolated negatively.

The receptor was isolated from a human donor with multiple sclerosis. The specimen sequenced was CD4+ T cells from PBMCs. The V call is TRBV3-1, the J call TRBJ2-1; tentative D call: TRBD2 (6 bases). In DNA form, the CDR3 reads TGTGCCAGCAGCCAGGGGGAAACGGGGGAGTTCTTC. Amino acid sequence: CASSQGETGEFF.